What follows is one T cell receptor (beta chain) and its context. Its antigen is as yet unknown. The data derive from a study of beta chain features in type 1 diabetes. General observations from the study: Within each of all four CD4+ subsets, Type 1 diabetes patients had TCRB CDR3s that were moderately but significantly shorter. The question of HLA type influencing TCRB rearrangement was one that remained unresolved here.

V was pared by 2 bases and J by 6 bases, with 5 bases between. From germline, CDR1 is SGHTA and CDR2 FQGTGA. The CDR3 is 12 residues long. The whole isolated RNA underwent reverse transcription, so sequencing captured expressed TCRB transcripts. Sequencing was performed with immunoSEQ multiplex PCR; in TCRdb, only in-frame clones are kept and a portion is missing. The sample yields about 130,000 clones, about 8.7% seen once. This chain joins TRBV7-3 and TRBJ1-5; D uncertain. Specimen: central memory CD4+ T cells from blood. This TCR came from a man between 18 and 29 years old in good health. The CDR3 nucleotides are TGTGCCAGCAGCTTAGCGCGTCAGCCCCAGCATTTT. Protein: CASSLARQPQHF.